Below, 16 T cell receptor beta chains from the same sample are listed, as sequenced in a study of blood T cell repertoires in COVID-19. Some clones are missing from TCRdb's copy, which holds only in-frame ones; the method was immunoSEQ multiplex PCR. The table shows about 280,000 clones, with around nine tenths occurring only once. The sample consisted of peripheral blood. The receptors here all came from a woman aged 25 to 39 with COVID-19, enrolled during active disease.

CDR3 in amino acids: CASSPQGPGEQYF. CDR3 bases: TGTGCCAGCAGTCCACAGGGTCCGGGCGAGCAGTACTTC. V and J are TRBV7-9 and TRBJ2-7, with D perhaps TRBD1 (6 bases). The V end was cut by 6 bases, the J end by 6 bases, with 15 bases between. This CDR3 region has 13 residues. Germline-derived CDR1 and CDR2 are SEHNR and FQNEAQ (reference sequence).

The rearrangement links TRBV4-1 to TRBJ2-7, with 10 bases fitting TRBD2. V shed 5 bases and J 5 bases; nucleotides not matched to a gene: 9. Germline lookup yields CDR1 MGHRA and CDR2 YSYEKL. The CDR3 consists of 15 residues. In nucleotides, the CDR3 is TGCGCCAGCAGCGAAGGACTAGCGGAAACTAACGAGCAGTACTTC. Translation: CASSEGLAETNEQYF.

V gene TRBV5-5 combines with J gene TRBJ2-7; 10 bases are a match to TRBD1. The germline V gene encodes CDR1 SGHKS and CDR2 YYEKEE (reference sequence). The V and J ends lost 9 bases and 6 bases, in that order; junction bases with no gene match: 12. The CDR3 loop spans 14 amino acids. The chain's CDR3 is CATGGDRGLSEQYF. The CDR3 nucleotides read TGTGCCACGGGAGGGGACAGGGGATTATCCGAGCAGTACTTC. Complete variable domain (other parts from reference TRBV5-5 and TRBJ2-7): DAGVTQSPTHLIKTRGQQVTLRCSPISGHKSVSWYQQVLGQGPQFIFQYYEKEERGRGNFPDRFSARQFPNYSSELNVNALLLGDSALYLCATGGDRGLSEQYFGPGTRLTVT.

The J gene is TRBJ2-1, the V gene TRBV7-2; maybe TRBD2 (6 bases). This CDR3 comprises 15 residues. The ends were cut back, 7 bases at V and 6 bases at J, with 19 bases in the middle. Germline V gene sequence: CDR1 SGHTA, CDR2 FQGNSA. The DNA of the CDR3 is TGTGCCAGCACCCCCCAGACTAGGAGAGGCAATGAGCAGTTCTTC. Encoded protein: CASTPQTRRGNEQFF.

The rearrangement uses TRBV6-5 and TRBJ1-1; the match to TRBD1 covers 7 bases. Germline CDR1 reads MNHEY; CDR2 reads SVGAGI. V was clipped by 5 bases and J by 4 bases; unmatched bases: 7. The CDR3 runs 14 residues. This CDR3 is CASSRQGDRTEAFF. In DNA form, the CDR3 reads TGTGCCAGCAGTCGACAGGGCGATCGCACTGAAGCTTTCTTT.

CDR3 sequence reads: CASSPALAGSYNEQFF. The CDR3 DNA reads TGCGCCAGCAGCCCCGCTTTAGCGGGGTCCTACAATGAGCAGTTCTTC. V usage is TRBV4-1 and J usage is TRBJ2-1, with 8 bases identical to TRBD2. Germline V lookup: CDR1 MGHRA, CDR2 YSYEKL. The CDR3 consists of 16 residues. The junction had 6 bases not matched to a gene; V was cut back by 4 bases and J by 1 base.

The chain recombines TRBV11-2 with TRBJ2-5; TRBD2 aligns across 12 bases. Germline V lookup: CDR1 SGHAT, CDR2 FQNNGV. This CDR3 has 19 residues. Germline trimming cut 5 bases from V and 3 bases from J; bases unmatched to any gene: 16. Here the CDR3 DNA reads TGTGCCAGCAGCCCCCCTGTAGCCGCGGCTAGCGGGAGGGAAGAGACCCAGTACTTC. Encoded protein: CASSPPVAAASGREETQYF.

This clone was counted a few times. The DNA of the CDR3 is TGTGCCAGCAGTGGGCAGGGGATCGGGGATACGCAGTATTTT. This translates into CASSGQGIGDTQYF. V is TRBV2 and J is TRBJ2-3; D is possibly TRBD1 (6 bases). This CDR3 comprises 14 residues. Germline lookup yields CDR1 SNHLY and CDR2 FYNNEI. Trimming shortened V by 4 bases and J by 6 bases, and 14 bases separated the two germline ends.

This chain uses TRBV5-5 with TRBJ2-3; 11 bases match TRBD2. V lost 4 bases and J lost 3; bases outside the gene matches: 4. This CDR3 spans 15 amino acids. Germline V CDR1 and CDR2: SGHKS, YYEKEE (reference sequence). The CDR3 sequence is CASSPGTSGTDTQYF. The DNA of the CDR3 is TGTGCCAGCAGCCCGGGGACTAGCGGAACAGATACGCAGTATTTT.

The chain uses TRBV6-5 and TRBJ2-7, with TRBD2 matching over 9 bases. The length of the CDR3 is 15 residues. V trimming: 0 bases; J trimming: 2 bases; junction bases outside the gene matches: 2. The germline V gene has CDR1 MNHEY and CDR2 SVGAGI. CDR3 amino acids: CASSYSAGGPYEQYF. CDR3 coding DNA: TGTGCCAGCAGTTACTCAGCGGGAGGCCCCTACGAGCAGTACTTC.

This chain links TRBV4-1 with TRBJ2-2, with D maybe TRBD2 (6 bases). This CDR3 comprises 18 residues. V gave up 1 base and J gave up 0 bases, with 15 bases separating them. CDR1 is MGHRA and CDR2 is YSYEKL in the germline V gene. This CDR3 reads CASSQVSLLAANTGELFF. The CDR3 nucleotides read TGCGCCAGCAGCCAAGTTTCTCTACTAGCTGCGAACACCGGGGAGCTGTTTTTT.

This clone was counted between two and nine times. The chain combines TRBV10-3 with TRBJ1-5, with TRBD1 identical over 9 bases. This CDR3 has 12 residues. Trimming at V came to 2 bases and at J to 16 bases, leaving 6 bases not matched to a gene. Germline-derived CDR1 and CDR2 are ENHRY and SYGVKD. In DNA, the CDR3 is TGTGCCATCAGTGAGCCCGGGACAGGGACCCATTTT. It translates to CAISEPGTGTHF.

The CDR3 DNA follows: TGTGCCAGCAGCCCCCCGGGACTAGCGGGGGGTTGGTTCTTC. It translates to CASSPPGLAGGWFF. The V and J genes are TRBV7-3 and TRBJ2-1, with TRBD2 matching over 15 bases. The CDR3 is 14 amino acids. Germline assignment: CDR1 SGHTA and CDR2 FQGTGA. Trimming cost V 5 bases and J 15 bases; bases outside gene matches: 8.

The chain joins TRBV28 to TRBJ1-1; 11 nucleotides align to TRBD1. In germline, CDR1 is MDHEN, CDR2 SYDVKM. The CDR3 extends over 16 amino acids. The ends lost 5 bases at V and 0 bases at J; junction bases unmatched: 5. The CDR3 nucleotides are TGTGCCAGCAGTCCACGGACAGGGGGCCTGAACACTGAAGCTTTCTTT. Encoded protein: CASSPRTGGLNTEAFF.

This CDR3 is CASSLSSGGSAEAFF. In DNA form, the CDR3 reads TGTGCCAGCAGCTTAAGCTCGGGGGGCAGCGCTGAAGCTTTCTTT. The chain uses TRBV7-3 and TRBJ1-1; the D gene is possibly TRBD1 (6 bases). The CDR3 runs 15 residues. Germline CDR1 SGHTA, CDR2 FQGTGA. V was shortened by 1 base and J by 6 bases, with 15 bases between the two germline ends.

The V call is TRBV6-5, the J call TRBJ2-7; 14 bases are a match to TRBD2. This CDR3 has 15 amino acids. Germline trimming cut 6 bases from V and 1 base from J; bases unmatched to any gene: 2. Per the germline V gene, CDR1 is MNHEY and CDR2 is SVGAGI. The CDR3 DNA reads TGTGCCAGCAGGGGACTAGCGGGAGAGTCCTACGAGCAGTACTTC. The encoded protein is CASRGLAGESYEQYF.